This T cell receptor (beta chain) is drawn from a study of cytomegalovirus exposure and HLA in healthy donors (dated by TCRdb to 2015 to 2018). Notes on the research overall: According to an earlier analysis of 587 of the donors, roughly 180 million T cells yielded roughly 100 million unique TCR beta sequences and about 300 Gb of sequence data. An early release covering roughly 640 HLA-typed donors comprised approximately 300 gigabases of sequencing data and roughly 86 million unique TCR sequences. The genetic ancestry cluster associated with self-reported Caucasian donors included approximately 85% of the 300 to 450 genotyped donors. The study aimed to test whether signatures of past pathogen exposure could be identified by cataloging public T cell receptors. The study profiled the T cell repertoires of 666 subjects by immunosequencing and related them to cytomegalovirus serostatus. A separate validation cohort of 100 to 150 different subjects was used in addition to the approximately 700-subject first cohort. To predict cytomegalovirus infection status, the study brought together high-throughput TCR immunosequencing, statistical association of individual TCRs with disease status, and machine learning. A later analysis re-analyzed previously published TCR beta repertoires from 666 donors and added high-resolution HLA genotyping to study TCR occurrence patterns. In the later analysis, no new phenotypic data were used to find candidate immune exposures; instead, reliance was placed on TCR beta sequences and their occurrence across donors. An earlier analysis of several hundred of the donors used high-throughput TCR beta sequencing to judge whether each TCR beta V gene segment behaved as functional or pseudogenic. Alongside the repertoire data, information on donor age, sex, ethnicity and CMV serostatus was compiled. A later genetic analysis took genome-wide SNP genotypes for about 55% of the 666 donors and used that subset as a discovery cohort. Every discovery cohort repertoire had been produced on one sequencing platform. Class I and class II HLA loci were covered by the typing at four-digit resolution. The number of donors typed differed by locus, with roughly 620-640 for A, B, C, DRB1 and DQB1, around 520 for DQA1, 600 to 610 for DPA1, and around 450 for DPB1. Several DR-DQ haplotypes were handled as single units for association and clustering because linkage in the cohort was strong. On average, about 240,000 unique TCR beta nucleotide sequences were sequenced per donor among 398 genotyped donors of the cohort, with roughly a sixth of those sequences being non-productive. Study-wide conclusions, independent of this receptor: Three of the identified cytomegalovirus-associated TCR beta chains were confirmed in vitro to be specific for cytomegalovirus antigens. In the study, approximately 160 TCR beta chains were listed as associated with cytomegalovirus. Assigning TCR associations to individual alleles was difficult when HLA alleles, especially DR and DQ, strongly co-occurred. A later analysis reported that several top co-occurrence clusters appeared linked to parvovirus B19, influenza, CMV and Epstein-Barr virus. It was suggested by the authors that the approach could potentially be generalized to other disease states and immunological phenotypes. Presence/absence analyses assumed roughly uniform sequencing depth across donors, an assumption that may not hold. In a later genetic analysis, fewer N-insertions in productive TCRs were reported among donors in an Asian-associated ancestry cluster than the 666-donor mean. HLA typing was unavailable for some donors at each locus, so association tests used only the typed subset. In a later analysis, most CMV-associated TCR beta chains were found to appear HLA-restricted, with HLA associations seemingly driven largely by CMV exposure. A group of highly shared sequence variants was considered likely to be a technical artifact of the sequencing pipeline. In a later analysis, around 17,000 TCR beta sequences were associated with specific HLA alleles at a false discovery rate of 0.05. Because the 87-base-pair reads could not distinguish some IMGT-functional V segments, including TRBV6-2 and TRBV6-3, those segments were excluded. Across donors, most TCR sequences were observed very rarely, whereas some public TCRs were present in many individuals. A further reported finding was that TCR beta sequences accurately predicted the HLA-A and HLA-B alleles for most subjects in the first cohort. The classifier was reported to diagnose cytomegalovirus status with high specificity and sensitivity in both the original cohort and the validation cohort. An association between a missense DCLRE1C variant and V-gene and J-gene trimming of TCR beta chains was found in a later genetic analysis and replicated in an independent cohort. An earlier analysis of several hundred of the donors showed that most TCR beta V segments appeared in productive rearrangements either about 87% or about 30% of the time, which broadly matched IMGT annotations. Only TCR beta chains were sequenced in this cohort, and the absence of alpha or paired-chain data limited detectable features. A later analysis found that TCR association rates varied across HLA loci, with DRB1 alleles showing the most associated TCRs and HLA-C alleles the fewest. Because counts were too low, 15 to 20 rarely observed V segments, including chromosome 9 orphons, were left out of the earlier analysis of 587 of the donors. Compared with equally common non-associated chains, HLA-associated TCR beta chains in a later analysis were more clonally expanded and had lower generation probabilities. For the cohort, immune exposure information was limited to CMV serostatus. Correlated functional status among segregating V segments might be attributable to linkage disequilibrium, but an unknown experimental factor could not be ruled out.

In total, roughly 670 healthy bone marrow donors made up the cohort. Cohort members were all nominally healthy when sampled, although unrecorded immune exposures were likely present. The donor was CMV seronegative and belonged to the group of 352 seronegative cohort members. Each donor provided a peripheral blood sample, and peripheral blood mononuclear cells were used for TCR beta sequencing. Genomic DNA was extracted from the blood cell samples with the Qiagen DNeasy Blood Extraction Kit. V drops 3 bases and J drops 4 bases, leaving 10 bases in between. Via the germline V gene (reference sequence), CDR1 is LNHNV and CDR2 YYDKDF. The CDR3 has 14 amino acids, counting the end cysteine and phenylalanine. Left in the record is the CDR3 DNA by itself, 42 bases read in frame from the first base. The library relied on the immunoSEQ multiplex PCR assay. A mixture of 60 forward primers for TCR Vbeta segments and 13 reverse primers for TCR Jbeta segments was used in the multiplex PCR. The CDR3 region of rearranged TCR beta genes was amplified from genomic DNA by a multiplex PCR assay. Amplified TCR beta libraries were sequenced as 87-base-pair reads on the Illumina HiSeq System. The authors' pipeline ran thus. Across the 670 or so repertoires, a later analysis counted around 80 million unique TCR beta chains, some 11 million of which were shared by at least two donors. Raw reads were error-corrected and collapsed into unique sequences by a nearest-neighbor algorithm in which closely related sequences were merged to remove PCR and sequencing errors. Alignment of CDR3 sequences to IMGT reference sequences was used to assign V, D and J gene segments. For a sequence to be retained, a match of at least six nucleotides was required to both a V gene segment and a J gene segment. Rearrangements were classified as productive when the CDR3 lacked stop codons and remained in frame with V and J, and all other rearrangements were classified as non-productive. CDR3 was defined by IMGT convention, running from the second conserved V-encoded cysteine to the conserved J-encoded phenylalanine. The earlier analysis of some 600 of the donors excluded sequences that lacked an unambiguous match to a single V gene segment. An earlier analysis of several hundred of the donors called V segments functional above 56.7% productive rearrangements and segregating when the between-donor standard deviation exceeded 5%. A statistical classification framework was built to diagnose cytomegalovirus status from the catalog of TCR beta chain sequences. V and J gene assignment, in a later analysis, came from comparing TCR nucleotide sequences with IMGT/GENE-DB human TR gene sequences. Using the TCRdist pipeline, a later analysis assigned CDR3 sequences along with most-parsimonious VDJ recombination scenarios. A later analysis defined each TCR beta chain by its CDR3 amino acid sequence plus V-gene family, and excluded reads lacking a unique V-gene family. As a way to deal with suspected cross-contamination and a sequencing artifact, a later analysis dropped 450 to 700 nucleotide sequences that were highly shared and had low generation probability. For each public chain, a later analysis derived a clonal expansion index from normalized ranks of inferred template counts within each repertoire. In a later analysis, generation probabilities were computed with a VDJ recombination model fitted to out-of-frame rearrangements, and the resulting probabilities were checked against IGoR. Hypergeometric tests were used in a later analysis to score TCR-TCR, TCR-HLA and TCR-CMV co-occurrence, with a repertoire-size bias correction applied to the TCR pairs. A later analysis estimated false discovery rates by permuting HLA or CMV assignments 20 times. A later analysis grouped co-occurring TCRs with DBSCAN, adding TCRdist sequence similarity when clustering within HLA-allele-positive subsets. For co-occurrence clustering, repertoires with fewer than 30,000 or more than 120,000 public chains were excluded, along with five repertoires with anomalous nucleotide sharing. TCRdb limited this immuneACCESS table to in-frame rearrangements with V and J called. A share of clones is missing; checked studies link under half to unresolved V genes, and the rest is unexplained. The DNA was the basis for D and trimming; V, J and clone size are from that table. The sample contains 84,000 or so clones, 84% of them found a single time. Approximately 2.4% of the sample belongs to the ten largest clones.

This clone was seen more than once but under ten times. Which antigen it targets is not known. Qualities for individual bases were not recorded, and no much larger clone is one base off. This receptor was obtained from a woman aged 50 to 65 in good health and CMV-seronegative. The receptor chain draws on TRBV15 and TRBJ1-5; the D gene is unclear. The specimen was PBMCs. The encoded CDR3 is CATSRGGVNQPQHF. The DNA sequence follows: TGTGCCACCAGCAGGGGCGGGGTGAATCAGCCCCAGCATTTT.